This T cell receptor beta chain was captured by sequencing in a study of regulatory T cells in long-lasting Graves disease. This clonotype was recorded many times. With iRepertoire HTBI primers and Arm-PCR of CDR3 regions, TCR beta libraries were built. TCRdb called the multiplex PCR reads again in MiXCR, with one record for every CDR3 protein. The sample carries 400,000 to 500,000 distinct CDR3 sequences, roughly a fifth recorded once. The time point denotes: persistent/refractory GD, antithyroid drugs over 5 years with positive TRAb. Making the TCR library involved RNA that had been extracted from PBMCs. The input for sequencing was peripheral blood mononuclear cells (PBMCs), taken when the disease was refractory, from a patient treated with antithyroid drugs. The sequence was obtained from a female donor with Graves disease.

The CDR3 bases are TGTGTTACGGAGCCGGGGAACACTGAAGCTTTCTTT. Amino acid sequence: CVTEPGNTEAFF. The V and J genes are TRBV2 and TRBJ1-1, with D unclear. Germline V gene data show CDR1 as SNHLY and CDR2 as FYNNEI. CDR3 length: 12 residues.